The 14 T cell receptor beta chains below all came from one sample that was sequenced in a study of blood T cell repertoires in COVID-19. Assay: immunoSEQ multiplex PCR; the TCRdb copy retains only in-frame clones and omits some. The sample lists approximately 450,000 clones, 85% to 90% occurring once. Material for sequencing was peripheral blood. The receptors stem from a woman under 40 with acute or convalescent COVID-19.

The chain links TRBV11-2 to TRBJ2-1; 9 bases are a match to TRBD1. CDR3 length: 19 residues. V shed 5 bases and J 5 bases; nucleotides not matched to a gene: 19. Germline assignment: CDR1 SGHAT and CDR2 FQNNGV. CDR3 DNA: TGTGCCAGCAGCCCACCGGGACAGGGTTTTACCGTTAACAACAATGAGCAGTTCTTC. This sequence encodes CASSPPGQGFTVNNNEQFF.

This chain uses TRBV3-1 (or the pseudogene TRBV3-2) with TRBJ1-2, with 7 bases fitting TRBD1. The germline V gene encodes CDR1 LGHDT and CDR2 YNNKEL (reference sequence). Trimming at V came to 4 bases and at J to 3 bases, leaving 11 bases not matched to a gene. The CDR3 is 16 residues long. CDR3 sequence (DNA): TGTGCCAGCAGCCGTCTACGGACAGGAGGTGACTATGGCTACACCTTC. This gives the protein CASSRLRTGGDYGYTF.

In DNA form, the CDR3 reads TGTGCCATCAGTGAAAATCTCGAGCAGTACTTC. Translating it yields CAISENLEQYF. The rearrangement links TRBV10-3 to TRBJ2-7; D is unclear. This CDR3 contains 11 residues. Germline V gives CDR1 ENHRY, CDR2 SYGVKD. V was cut by 3 bases and J by 6 bases, with 6 bases left in between.

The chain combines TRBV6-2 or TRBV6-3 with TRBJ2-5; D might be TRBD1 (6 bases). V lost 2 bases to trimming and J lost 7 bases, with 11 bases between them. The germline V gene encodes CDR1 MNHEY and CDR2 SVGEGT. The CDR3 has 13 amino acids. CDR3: CASSYGQGLTQYF. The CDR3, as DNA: TGTGCCAGCAGTTACGGGCAGGGGTTGACCCAGTACTTC.

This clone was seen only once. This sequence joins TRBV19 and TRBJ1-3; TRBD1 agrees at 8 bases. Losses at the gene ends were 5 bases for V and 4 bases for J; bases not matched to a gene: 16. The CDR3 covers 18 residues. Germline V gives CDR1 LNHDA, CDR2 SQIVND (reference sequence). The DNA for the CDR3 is TGTGCCAGTAGTTCTAGTACAGGGGGACACGTCCGCGGAAACACCATATATTTT. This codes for CASSSSTGGHVRGNTIYF.

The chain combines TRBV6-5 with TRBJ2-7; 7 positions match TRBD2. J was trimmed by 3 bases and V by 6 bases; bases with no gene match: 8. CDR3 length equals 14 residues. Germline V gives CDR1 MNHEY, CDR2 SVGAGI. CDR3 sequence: CASSASTSHYEQYF. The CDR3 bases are TGTGCCAGCAGCGCCTCGACTAGCCACTACGAGCAGTACTTC.

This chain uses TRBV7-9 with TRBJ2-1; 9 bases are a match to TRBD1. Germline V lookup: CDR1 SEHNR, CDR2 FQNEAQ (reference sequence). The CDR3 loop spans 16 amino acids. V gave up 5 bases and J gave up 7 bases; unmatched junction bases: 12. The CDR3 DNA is TGTGCCAGCAGCCCTCCGGGACAGGGTGTAATAAATGAGCAGTTCTTC. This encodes CASSPPGQGVINEQFF. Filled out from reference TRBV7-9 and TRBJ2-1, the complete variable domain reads DTGVSQNPRHKITKRGQNVTFRCDPISEHNRLYWYRQTLGQGPEFLTYFQNEAQLEKSRLLSDRFSAERPKGSFSTLEIQRTEQGDSAMYLCASSPPGQGVINEQFFGPGTRLTVL.

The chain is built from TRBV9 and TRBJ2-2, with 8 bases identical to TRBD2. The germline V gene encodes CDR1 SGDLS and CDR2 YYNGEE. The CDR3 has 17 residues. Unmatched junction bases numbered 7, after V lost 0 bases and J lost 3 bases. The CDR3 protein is CASSVVGGDTHTGELFF. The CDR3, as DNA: TGTGCCAGCAGCGTAGTCGGGGGGGACACCCACACCGGGGAGCTGTTTTTT.

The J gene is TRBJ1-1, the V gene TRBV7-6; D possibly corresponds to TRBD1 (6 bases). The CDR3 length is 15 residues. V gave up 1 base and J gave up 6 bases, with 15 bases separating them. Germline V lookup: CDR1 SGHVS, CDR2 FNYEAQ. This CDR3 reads CASSLGAGVIAEAFF. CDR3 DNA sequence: TGTGCCAGCAGCTTAGGAGCAGGGGTAATCGCTGAAGCTTTCTTT. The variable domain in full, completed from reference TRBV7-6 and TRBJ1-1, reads GAGVSQSPRYKVTKRGQDVALRCDPISGHVSLYWYRQALGQGPEFLTYFNYEAQQDKSGLPNDRFSAERPEGSISTLTIQRTEQRDSAMYRCASSLGAGVIAEAFFGQGTRLTVV.

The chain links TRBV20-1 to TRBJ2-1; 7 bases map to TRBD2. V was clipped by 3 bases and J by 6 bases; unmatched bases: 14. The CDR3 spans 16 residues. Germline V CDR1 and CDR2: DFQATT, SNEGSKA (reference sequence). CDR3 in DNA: TGCAGTGCTAGTTCTCGGCTTCGACTAGCACCCAATGAGCAGTTCTTC. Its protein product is CSASSRLRLAPNEQFF.

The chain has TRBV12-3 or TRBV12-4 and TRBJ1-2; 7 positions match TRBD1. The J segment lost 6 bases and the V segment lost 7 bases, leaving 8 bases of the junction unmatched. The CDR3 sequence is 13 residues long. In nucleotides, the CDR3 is TGTGCCAGCAATTCGTGGCAGGGGGATGGCTACACCTTC. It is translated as CASNSWQGDGYTF.

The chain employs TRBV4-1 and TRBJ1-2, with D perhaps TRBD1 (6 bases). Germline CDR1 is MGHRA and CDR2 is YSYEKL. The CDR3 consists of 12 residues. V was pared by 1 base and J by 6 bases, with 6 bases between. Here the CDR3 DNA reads TGCGCCAGCAGCCAAGCAGGGGATGGCTACACCTTC. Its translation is CASSQAGDGYTF.

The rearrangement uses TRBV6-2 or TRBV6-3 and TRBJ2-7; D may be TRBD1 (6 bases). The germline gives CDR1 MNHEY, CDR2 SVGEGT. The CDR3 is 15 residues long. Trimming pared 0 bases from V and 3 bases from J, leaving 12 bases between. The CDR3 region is CASSYSFLQGYEQYF. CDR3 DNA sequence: TGTGCCAGCAGTTACTCGTTTCTACAGGGCTACGAGCAGTACTTC.

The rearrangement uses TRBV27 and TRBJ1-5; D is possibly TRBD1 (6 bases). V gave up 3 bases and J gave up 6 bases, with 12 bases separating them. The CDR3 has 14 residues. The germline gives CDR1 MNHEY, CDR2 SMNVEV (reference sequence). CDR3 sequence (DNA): TGTGCCAGCAGTTTTCGGACAGCCGGTCAGCCCCAGCATTTT. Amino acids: CASSFRTAGQPQHF.